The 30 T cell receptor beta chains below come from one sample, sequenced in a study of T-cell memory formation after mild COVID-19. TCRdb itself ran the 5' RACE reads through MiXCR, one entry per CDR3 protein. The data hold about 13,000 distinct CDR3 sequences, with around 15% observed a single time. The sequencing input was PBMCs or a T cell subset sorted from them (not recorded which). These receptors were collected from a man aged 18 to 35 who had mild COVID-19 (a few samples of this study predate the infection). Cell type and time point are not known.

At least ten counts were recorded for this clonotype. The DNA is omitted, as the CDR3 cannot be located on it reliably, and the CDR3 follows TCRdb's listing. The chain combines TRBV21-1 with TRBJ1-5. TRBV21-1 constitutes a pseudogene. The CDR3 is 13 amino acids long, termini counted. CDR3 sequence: CASWADGNQPQHF.

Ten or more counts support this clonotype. CDR3 sequence reads: CASSQFTDSYNEQFF. The CDR3, as DNA: TGTGCCAGCAGCCAATTTACGGACTCCTACAATGAGCAGTTCTTC. The chain uses TRBV7-2 and TRBJ2-1; D is unresolved. The CDR3 is made up of 15 amino acids. Looked up from germline, CDR1 is SGHTA and CDR2 is FQGNSA. Trimming removed 5 bases from V and 0 bases from J, with 11 bases in between.

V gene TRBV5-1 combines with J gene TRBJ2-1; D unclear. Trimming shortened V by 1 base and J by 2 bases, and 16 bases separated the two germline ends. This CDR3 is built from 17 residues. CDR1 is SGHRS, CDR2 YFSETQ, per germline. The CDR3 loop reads CASSLSPLGGPYNEQFF. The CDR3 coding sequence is TGCGCCAGCAGCTTGTCCCCCCTGGGCGGCCCCTACAATGAGCAGTTCTTC.

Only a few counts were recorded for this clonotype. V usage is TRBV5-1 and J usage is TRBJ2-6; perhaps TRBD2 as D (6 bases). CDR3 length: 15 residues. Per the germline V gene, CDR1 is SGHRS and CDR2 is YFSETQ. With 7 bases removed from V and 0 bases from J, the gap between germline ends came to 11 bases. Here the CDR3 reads CASRAGNSGANVLTF. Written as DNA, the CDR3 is TGCGCCAGCCGCGCGGGGAACTCTGGGGCCAACGTCCTGACTTTC. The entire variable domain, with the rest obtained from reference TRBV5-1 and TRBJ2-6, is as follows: KAGVTQTPRYLIKTRGQQVTLSCSPISGHRSVSWYQQTPGQGLQFLFEYFSETQRNKGNFPGRFSGRQFSNSRSEMNVSTLELGDSALYLCASRAGNSGANVLTFGAGSRLTVL.

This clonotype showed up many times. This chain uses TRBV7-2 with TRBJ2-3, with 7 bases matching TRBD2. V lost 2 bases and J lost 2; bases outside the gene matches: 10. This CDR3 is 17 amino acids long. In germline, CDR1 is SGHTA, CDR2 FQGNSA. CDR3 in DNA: TGTGCCAGCAGCTTATTTGGGGGGGGATTTTACACAGATACGCAGTATTTT. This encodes CASSLFGGGFYTDTQYF.

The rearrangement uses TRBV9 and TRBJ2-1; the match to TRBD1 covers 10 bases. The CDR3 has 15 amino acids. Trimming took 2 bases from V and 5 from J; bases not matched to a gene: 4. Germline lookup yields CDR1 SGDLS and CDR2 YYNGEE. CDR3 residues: CASSVAGQGDNEQFF. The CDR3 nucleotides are TGTGCCAGCAGCGTTGCCGGACAGGGGGACAATGAGCAGTTCTTC.

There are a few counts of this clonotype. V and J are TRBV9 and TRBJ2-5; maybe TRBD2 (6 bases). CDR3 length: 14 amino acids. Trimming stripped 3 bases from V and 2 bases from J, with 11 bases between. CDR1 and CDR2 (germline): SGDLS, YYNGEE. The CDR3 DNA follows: TGTGCCAGCAGCGCCTGGGACTCGCAAGAGACCCAGTACTTC. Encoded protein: CASSAWDSQETQYF.

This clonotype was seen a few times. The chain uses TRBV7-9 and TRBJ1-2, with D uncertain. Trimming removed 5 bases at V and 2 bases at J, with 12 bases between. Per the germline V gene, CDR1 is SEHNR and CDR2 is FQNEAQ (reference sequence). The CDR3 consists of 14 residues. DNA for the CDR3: TGTGCCAGCAGCGCCATTCTGACAAACTATGGCTACACCTTC. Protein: CASSAILTNYGYTF.

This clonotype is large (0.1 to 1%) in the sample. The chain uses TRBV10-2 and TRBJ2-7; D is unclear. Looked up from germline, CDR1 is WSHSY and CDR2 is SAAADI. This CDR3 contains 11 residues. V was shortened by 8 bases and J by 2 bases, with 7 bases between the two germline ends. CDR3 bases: TGCGCCAGCGGGTCCCCCTACGAGCAGTACTTC. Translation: CASGSPYEQYF.

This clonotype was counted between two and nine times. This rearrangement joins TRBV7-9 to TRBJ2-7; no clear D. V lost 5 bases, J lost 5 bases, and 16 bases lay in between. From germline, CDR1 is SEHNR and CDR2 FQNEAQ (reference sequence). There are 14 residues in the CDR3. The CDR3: CASSPLTLANEQYV. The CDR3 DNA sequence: TGTGCCAGCAGCCCCCTGACCCTGGCCAACGAGCAGTACGTC.

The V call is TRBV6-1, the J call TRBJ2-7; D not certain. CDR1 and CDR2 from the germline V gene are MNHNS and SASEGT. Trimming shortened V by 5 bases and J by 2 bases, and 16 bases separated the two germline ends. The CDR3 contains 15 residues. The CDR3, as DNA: TGTGCCAGCAGTCAACCCCGACACAATGCCTACGAGCAGTACGTC. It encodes CASSQPRHNAYEQYV.

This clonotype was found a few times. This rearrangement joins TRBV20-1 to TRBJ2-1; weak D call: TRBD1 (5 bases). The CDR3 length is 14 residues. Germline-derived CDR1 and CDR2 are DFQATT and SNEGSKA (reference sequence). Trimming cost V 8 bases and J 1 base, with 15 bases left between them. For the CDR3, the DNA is TGCAGTACCGTGGTAAGGGGTTCCTACAATGAGCAGTTCTTC. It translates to CSTVVRGSYNEQFF.

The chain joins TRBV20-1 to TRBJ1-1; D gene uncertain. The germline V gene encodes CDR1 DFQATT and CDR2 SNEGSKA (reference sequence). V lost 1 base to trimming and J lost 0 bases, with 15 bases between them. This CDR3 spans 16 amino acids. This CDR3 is CSARGNGGRMNTEAFF. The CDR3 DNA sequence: TGCAGTGCTAGAGGGAACGGAGGACGGATGAACACTGAAGCTTTCTTT.

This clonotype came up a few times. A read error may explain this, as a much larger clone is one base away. In DNA, the CDR3 is TGCGCCAGCAGCTTCGGGACTAGCGGGGACTACGAGCAGTACTTC. Protein sequence: CASSFGTSGDYEQYF. V is TRBV5-1 and J is TRBJ2-7; 13 bases match TRBD2. This CDR3 spans 15 amino acids. Germline lookup yields CDR1 SGHRS and CDR2 YFSETQ. V shed 2 bases and J 3 bases; nucleotides not matched to a gene: 2.

The CDR3: CASSPGQTTYEQYF. CDR3 sequence (DNA): TGTGCCAGCTCACCAGGGCAGACAACCTACGAGCAGTACTTC. The chain is built from TRBV18 and TRBJ2-7; D is unresolved. This CDR3 spans 14 amino acids. Germline V gene data show CDR1 as KGHSH and CDR2 as LQKENI. Trimming took off 2 bases at V and 2 bases at J, with 10 bases between the two ends.

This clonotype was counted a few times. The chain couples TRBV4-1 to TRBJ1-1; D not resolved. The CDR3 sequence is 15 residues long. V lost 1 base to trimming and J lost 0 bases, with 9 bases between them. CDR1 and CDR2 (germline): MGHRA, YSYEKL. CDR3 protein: CASSQGRLLNTEAFF. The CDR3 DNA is TGCGCCAGCAGCCAAGGTAGGCTTCTGAACACTGAAGCTTTCTTT.

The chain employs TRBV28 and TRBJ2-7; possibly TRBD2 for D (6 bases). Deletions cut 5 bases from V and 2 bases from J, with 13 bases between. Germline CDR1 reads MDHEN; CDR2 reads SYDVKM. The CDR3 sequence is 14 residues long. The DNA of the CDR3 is TGTGCCAGCAGTGGACGGGGGTTGGCCTACGAGCAGTACTTC. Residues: CASSGRGLAYEQYF.

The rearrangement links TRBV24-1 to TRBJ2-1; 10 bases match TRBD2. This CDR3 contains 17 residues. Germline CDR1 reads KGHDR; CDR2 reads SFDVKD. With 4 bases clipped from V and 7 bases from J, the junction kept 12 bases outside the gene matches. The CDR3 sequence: CATSERLAGEGLNEQFF. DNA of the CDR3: TGTGCCACCAGTGAAAGGCTAGCGGGAGAGGGGCTAAATGAGCAGTTCTTC.

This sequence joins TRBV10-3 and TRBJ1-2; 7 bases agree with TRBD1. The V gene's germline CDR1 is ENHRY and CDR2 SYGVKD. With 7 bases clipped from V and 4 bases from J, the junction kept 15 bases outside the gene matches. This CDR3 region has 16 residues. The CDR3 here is CAINNDRVFPTYGYTF. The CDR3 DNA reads TGTGCCATCAACAATGACAGGGTGTTCCCTACCTATGGCTACACCTTC.

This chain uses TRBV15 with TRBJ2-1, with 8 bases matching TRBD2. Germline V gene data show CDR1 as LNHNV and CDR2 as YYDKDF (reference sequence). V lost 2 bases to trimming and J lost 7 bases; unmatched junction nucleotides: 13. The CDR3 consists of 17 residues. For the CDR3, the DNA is TGTGCCACCAGCAGACCCTTGGGTCAGCGGGGGAGGAATGAGCAGTTCTTC. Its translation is CATSRPLGQRGRNEQFF.

CDR3 DNA: TGTGCCAGCAGTGAAGCGGGGGGCTCCTACAATGAGCAGTACTTC. Its protein is CASSEAGGSYNEQYF. The chain uses TRBV6-4 and TRBJ2-7; the match to TRBD2 covers 9 bases. CDR1 is MRHNA, CDR2 SNTAGT, per germline. The CDR3 length is 15 residues. Trimming cost V 3 bases and J 7 bases; bases outside gene matches: 10.

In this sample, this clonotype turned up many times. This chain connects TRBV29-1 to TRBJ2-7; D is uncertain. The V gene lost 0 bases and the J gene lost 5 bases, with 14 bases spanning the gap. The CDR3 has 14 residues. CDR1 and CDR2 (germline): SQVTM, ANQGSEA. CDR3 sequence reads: CSVEDEGWPNEQYF. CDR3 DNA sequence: TGCAGCGTTGAAGACGAAGGGTGGCCGAACGAGCAGTACTTC.

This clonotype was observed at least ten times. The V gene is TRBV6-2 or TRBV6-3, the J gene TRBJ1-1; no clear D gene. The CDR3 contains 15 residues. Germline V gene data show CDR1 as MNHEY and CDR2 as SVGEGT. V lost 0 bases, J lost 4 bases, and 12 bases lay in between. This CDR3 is CASSYSLGLSTEAFF. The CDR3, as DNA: TGTGCCAGCAGTTACTCACTGGGATTAAGCACTGAAGCTTTCTTT.

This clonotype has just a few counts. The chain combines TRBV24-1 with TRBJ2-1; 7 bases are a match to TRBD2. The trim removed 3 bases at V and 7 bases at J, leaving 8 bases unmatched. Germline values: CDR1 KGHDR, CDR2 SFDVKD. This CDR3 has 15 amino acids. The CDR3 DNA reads TGTGCCACCAGTGATACTCCCTACGGGGGGAATGAGCAGTTCTTC. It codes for CATSDTPYGGNEQFF.

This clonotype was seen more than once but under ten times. In nucleotides, the CDR3 is TGTGCCACCAGTGACGGGGACCTCAGGGATACGCAGTATTTT. The encoded protein is CATSDGDLRDTQYF. V is TRBV24-1 and J is TRBJ2-3; D possibly matches TRBD1 or TRBD2 (5 bases each). Germline CDR1 is KGHDR and CDR2 is SFDVKD. The CDR3 length is 14 residues. The V end lost 4 bases, the J end lost 6 bases, and 13 bases lay between the germline ends.

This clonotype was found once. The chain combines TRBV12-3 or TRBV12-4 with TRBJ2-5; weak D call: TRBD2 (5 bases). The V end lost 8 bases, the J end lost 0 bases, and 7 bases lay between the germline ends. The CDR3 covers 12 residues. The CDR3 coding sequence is TGTGCCAGCCGGGATCACCAAGAGACCCAGTACTTC. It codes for CASRDHQETQYF.

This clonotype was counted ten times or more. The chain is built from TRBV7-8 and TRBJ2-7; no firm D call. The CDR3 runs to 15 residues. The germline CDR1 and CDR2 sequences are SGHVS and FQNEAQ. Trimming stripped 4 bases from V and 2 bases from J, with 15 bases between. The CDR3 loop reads CASSSGATTTYEQYF. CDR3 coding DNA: TGTGCCAGCAGCTCCGGTGCGACAACTACCTACGAGCAGTACTTC.

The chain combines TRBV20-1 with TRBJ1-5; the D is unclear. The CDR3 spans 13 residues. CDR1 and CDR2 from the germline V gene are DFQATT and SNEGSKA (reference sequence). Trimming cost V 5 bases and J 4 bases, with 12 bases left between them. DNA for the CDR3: TGCAGTGCTTCCCAACATCTTAATCAGCCCCAGCATTTT. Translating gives CSASQHLNQPQHF.

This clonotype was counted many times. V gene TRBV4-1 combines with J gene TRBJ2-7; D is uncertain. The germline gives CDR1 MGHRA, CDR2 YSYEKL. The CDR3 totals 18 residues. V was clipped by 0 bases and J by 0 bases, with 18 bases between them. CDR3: CASSQEASFTLSSYEQYF. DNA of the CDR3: TGCGCCAGCAGCCAAGAGGCCTCCTTCACCCTTAGCTCCTACGAGCAGTACTTC.

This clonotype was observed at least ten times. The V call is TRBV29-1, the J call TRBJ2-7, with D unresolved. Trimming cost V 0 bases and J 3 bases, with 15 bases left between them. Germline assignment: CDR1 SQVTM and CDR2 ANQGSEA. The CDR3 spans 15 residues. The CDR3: CSVEDQLRSLYEQYF. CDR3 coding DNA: TGCAGCGTTGAAGATCAGTTAAGGAGCCTCTACGAGCAGTACTTC.